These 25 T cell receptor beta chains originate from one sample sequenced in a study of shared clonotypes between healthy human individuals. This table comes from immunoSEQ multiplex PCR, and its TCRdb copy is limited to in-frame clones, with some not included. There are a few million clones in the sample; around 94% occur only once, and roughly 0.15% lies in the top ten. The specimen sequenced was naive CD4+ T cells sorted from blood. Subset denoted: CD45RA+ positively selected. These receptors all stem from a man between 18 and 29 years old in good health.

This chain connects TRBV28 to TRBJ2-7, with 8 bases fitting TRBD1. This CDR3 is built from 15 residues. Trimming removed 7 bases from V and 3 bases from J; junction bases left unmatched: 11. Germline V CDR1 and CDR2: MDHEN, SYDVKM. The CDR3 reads CASTPDRARNYEQYF. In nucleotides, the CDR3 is TGTGCCAGCACCCCGGACAGGGCAAGAAACTACGAGCAGTACTTC. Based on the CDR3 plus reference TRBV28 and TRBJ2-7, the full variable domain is DVKVTQSSRYLVKRTGEKVFLECVQDMDHENMFWYRQDPGLGLRLIYFSYDVKMKEKGDIPEGYSVSREKKERFSLILESASTNQTSMYLCASTPDRARNYEQYFGPGTRLTVT.

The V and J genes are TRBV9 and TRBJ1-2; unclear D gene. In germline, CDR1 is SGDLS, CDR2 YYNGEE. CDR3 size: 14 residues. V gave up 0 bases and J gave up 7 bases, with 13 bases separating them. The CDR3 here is CASSVATGYGGYTF. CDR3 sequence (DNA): TGTGCCAGCAGCGTAGCTACGGGATATGGTGGCTACACCTTC.

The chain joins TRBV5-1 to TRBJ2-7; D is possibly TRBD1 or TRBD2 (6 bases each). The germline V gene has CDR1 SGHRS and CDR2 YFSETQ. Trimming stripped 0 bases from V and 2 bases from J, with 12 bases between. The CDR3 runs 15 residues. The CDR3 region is CASSLVQRGPYEQYF. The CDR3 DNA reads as TGCGCCAGCAGCTTGGTACAACGGGGGCCCTACGAGCAGTACTTC. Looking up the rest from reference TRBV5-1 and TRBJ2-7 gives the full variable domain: KAGVTQTPRYLIKTRGQQVTLSCSPISGHRSVSWYQQTPGQGLQFLFEYFSETQRNKGNFPGRFSGRQFSNSRSEMNVSTLELGDSALYLCASSLVQRGPYEQYFGPGTRLTVT.

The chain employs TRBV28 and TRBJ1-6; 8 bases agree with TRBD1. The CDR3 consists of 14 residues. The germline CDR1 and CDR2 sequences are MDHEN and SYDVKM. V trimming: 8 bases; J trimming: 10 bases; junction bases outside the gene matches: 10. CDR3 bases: TGTGCCAGCGGACCTGGACAGGGTGGGTCACCCCTCCACTTT. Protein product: CASGPGQGGSPLHF. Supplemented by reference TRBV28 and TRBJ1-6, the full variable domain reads DVKVTQSSRYLVKRTGEKVFLECVQDMDHENMFWYRQDPGLGLRLIYFSYDVKMKEKGDIPEGYSVSREKKERFSLILESASTNQTSMYLCASGPGQGGSPLHFGNGTRLTVT.

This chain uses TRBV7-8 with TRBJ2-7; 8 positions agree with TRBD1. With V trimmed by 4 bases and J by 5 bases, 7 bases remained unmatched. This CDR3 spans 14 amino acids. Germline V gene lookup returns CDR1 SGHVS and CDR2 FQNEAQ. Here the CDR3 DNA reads TGTGCCAGCAGCTCCGGAGCAGGGGGCAACGAGCAGTACTTC. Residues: CASSSGAGGNEQYF.

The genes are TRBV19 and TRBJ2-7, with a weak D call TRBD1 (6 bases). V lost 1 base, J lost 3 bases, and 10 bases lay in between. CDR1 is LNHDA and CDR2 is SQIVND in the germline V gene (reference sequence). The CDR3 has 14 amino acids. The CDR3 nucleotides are TGTGCCAGTAGTATAGGGCTCAGGGGCTACGAGCAGTACTTC. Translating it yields CASSIGLRGYEQYF.

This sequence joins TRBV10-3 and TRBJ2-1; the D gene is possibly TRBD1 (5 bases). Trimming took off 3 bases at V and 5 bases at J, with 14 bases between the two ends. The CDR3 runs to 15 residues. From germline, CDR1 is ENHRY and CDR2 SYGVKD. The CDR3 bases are TGTGCCATCAGTGACAACAGGTCGCCCAACAATGAGCAGTTCTTC. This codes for CAISDNRSPNNEQFF.

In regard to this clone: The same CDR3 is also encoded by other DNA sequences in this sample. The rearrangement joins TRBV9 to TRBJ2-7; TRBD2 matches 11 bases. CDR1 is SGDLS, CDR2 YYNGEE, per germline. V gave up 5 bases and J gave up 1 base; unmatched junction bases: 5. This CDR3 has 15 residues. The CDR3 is CASSATSGSSYEQYF. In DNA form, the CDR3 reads TGTGCCAGCAGTGCCACTAGCGGGAGTTCCTACGAGCAGTACTTC.

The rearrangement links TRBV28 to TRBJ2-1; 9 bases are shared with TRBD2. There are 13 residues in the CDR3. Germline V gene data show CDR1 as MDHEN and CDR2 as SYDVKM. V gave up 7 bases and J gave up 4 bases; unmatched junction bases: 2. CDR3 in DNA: TGTGCCAGCAAAGCGGGAGGATACAATGAGCAGTTCTTC. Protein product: CASKAGGYNEQFF.

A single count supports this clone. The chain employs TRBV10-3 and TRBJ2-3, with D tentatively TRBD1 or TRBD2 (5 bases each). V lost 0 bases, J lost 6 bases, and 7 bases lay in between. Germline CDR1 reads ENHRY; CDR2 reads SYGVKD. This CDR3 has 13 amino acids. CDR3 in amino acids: CAISESWGDTQYF. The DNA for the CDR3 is TGTGCCATCAGTGAGTCTTGGGGGGATACGCAGTATTTT.

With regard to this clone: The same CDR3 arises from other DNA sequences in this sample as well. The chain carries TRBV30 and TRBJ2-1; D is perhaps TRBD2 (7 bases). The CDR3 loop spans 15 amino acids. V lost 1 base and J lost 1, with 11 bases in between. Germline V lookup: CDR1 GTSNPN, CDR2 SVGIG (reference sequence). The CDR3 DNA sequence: TGTGCCTGGAGTGGGGGAGGGGGATCCTACAATGAGCAGTTCTTC. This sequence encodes CAWSGGGGSYNEQFF.

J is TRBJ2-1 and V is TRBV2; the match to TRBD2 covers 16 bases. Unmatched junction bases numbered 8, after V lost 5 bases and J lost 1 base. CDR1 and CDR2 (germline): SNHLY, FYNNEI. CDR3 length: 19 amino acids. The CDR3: CASSPRGLAGGTSYNEQFF. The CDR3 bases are TGTGCCAGCAGTCCACGGGGACTAGCGGGAGGGACGTCCTACAATGAGCAGTTCTTC.

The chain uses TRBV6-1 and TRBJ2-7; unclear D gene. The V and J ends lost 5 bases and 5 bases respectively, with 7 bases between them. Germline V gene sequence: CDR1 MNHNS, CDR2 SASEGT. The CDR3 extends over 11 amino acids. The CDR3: CASSRRDEQYF. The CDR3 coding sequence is TGTGCCAGCAGTCGCCGGGACGAGCAGTACTTC.

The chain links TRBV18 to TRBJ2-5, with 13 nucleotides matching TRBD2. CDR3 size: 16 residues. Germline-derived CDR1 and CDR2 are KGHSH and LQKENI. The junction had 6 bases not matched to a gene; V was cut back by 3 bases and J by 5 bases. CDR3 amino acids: CASSPGLAGELETQYF. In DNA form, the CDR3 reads TGTGCCAGCTCACCCGGACTAGCGGGAGAGCTGGAGACCCAGTACTTC.

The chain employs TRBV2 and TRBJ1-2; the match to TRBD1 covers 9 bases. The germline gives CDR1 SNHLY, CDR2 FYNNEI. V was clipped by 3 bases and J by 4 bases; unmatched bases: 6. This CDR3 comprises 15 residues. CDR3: CASSEAQGAGYGYTF. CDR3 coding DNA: TGTGCCAGCAGTGAGGCACAGGGGGCGGGCTATGGCTACACCTTC.

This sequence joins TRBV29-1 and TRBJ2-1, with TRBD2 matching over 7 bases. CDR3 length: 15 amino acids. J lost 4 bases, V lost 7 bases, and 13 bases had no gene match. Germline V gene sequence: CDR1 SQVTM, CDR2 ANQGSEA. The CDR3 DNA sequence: TGCAGCGCTGTCCAGGGTAGCGGGCTATACAATGAGCAGTTCTTC. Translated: CSAVQGSGLYNEQFF.

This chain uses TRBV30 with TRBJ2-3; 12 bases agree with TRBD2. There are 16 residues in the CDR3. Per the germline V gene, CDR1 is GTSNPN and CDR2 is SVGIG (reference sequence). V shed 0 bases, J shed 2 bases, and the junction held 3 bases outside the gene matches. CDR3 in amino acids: CAWSVGLAGNTDTQYF. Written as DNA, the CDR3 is TGTGCCTGGAGTGTCGGACTAGCGGGGAACACAGATACGCAGTATTTT.

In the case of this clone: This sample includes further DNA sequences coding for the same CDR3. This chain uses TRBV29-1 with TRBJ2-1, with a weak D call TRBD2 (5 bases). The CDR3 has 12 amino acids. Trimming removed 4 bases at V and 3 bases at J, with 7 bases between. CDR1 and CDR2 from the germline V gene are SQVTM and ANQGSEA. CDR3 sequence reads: CSVGGGYNEQFF. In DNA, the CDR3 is TGCAGCGTTGGAGGAGGCTACAATGAGCAGTTCTTC.

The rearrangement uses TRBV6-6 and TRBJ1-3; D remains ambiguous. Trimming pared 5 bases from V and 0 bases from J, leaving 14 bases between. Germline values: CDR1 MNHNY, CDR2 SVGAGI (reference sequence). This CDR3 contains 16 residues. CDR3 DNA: TGTGCCAGCAGTCCCCTTCCCGGAACCTCTGGAAACACCATATATTTT. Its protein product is CASSPLPGTSGNTIYF.

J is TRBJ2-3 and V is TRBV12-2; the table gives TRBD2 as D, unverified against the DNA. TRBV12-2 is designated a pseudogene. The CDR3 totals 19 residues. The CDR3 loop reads CASRSTVSSGPPRTDTQYF. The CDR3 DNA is TGTGCAAGTCGCTCCACAGTCTCTAGCGGGCCCCCCCGCACAGATACGCAGTATTTT.

The CDR3 DNA is TGTGCCTGGAGCACTCAGGGGGCCGGGGAGACCCAGTACTTC. Encoded protein: CAWSTQGAGETQYF. The chain links TRBV30 to TRBJ2-5, with 8 bases that match TRBD1. Unmatched junction bases numbered 8, after V lost 3 bases and J lost 5 bases. Germline-derived CDR1 and CDR2 are GTSNPN and SVGIG (reference sequence). The length of the CDR3 is 14 residues.

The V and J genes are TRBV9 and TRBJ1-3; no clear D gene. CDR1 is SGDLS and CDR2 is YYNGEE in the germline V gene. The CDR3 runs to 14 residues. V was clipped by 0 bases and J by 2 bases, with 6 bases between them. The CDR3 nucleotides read TGTGCCAGCAGCGTAGCGTGGCCTGGAAACACCATATATTTT. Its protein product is CASSVAWPGNTIYF.

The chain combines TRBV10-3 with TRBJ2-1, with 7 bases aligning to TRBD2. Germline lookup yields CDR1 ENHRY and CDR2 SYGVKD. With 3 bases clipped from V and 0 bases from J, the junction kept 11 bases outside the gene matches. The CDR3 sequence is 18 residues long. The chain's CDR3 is CAISEQASGKRSYNEQFF. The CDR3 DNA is TGTGCCATCAGTGAACAGGCTAGCGGTAAACGCTCCTACAATGAGCAGTTCTTC.

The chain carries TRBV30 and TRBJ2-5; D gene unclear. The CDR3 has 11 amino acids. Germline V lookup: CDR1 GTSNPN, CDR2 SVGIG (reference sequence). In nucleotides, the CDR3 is TGTGCTGAGAGTTTCCAAGAGACCCAGTACTTC. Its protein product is CAESFQETQYF.

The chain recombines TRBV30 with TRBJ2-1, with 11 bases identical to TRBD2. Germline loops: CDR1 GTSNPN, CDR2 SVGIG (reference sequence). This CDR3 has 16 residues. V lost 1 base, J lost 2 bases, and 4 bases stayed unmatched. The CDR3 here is CAWSAKTSGTYNEQFF. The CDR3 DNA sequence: TGTGCCTGGAGTGCAAAGACTAGCGGGACCTACAATGAGCAGTTCTTC.